This is a list of T cell receptor beta chains from one sample in a study of blood T cells in healthy people across ages. TCRdb recomputed calls from the 5' RACE reads with MiXCR, one row per CDR3 protein. This repertoire shows about 1.5 million distinct CDR3 sequences, around 40% found once; its top ten account for just over 4%. Sample: blood. The receptor set was obtained from a young woman in good health. The CDR3 runs from the conserved cysteine through the conserved F or W. The D gene is left open where the match is weak. Some rows have no size entry. The others give once, few or many, or a class for an expanded clone.

TRBV6-5	.	few	TRBJ2-1	TGTGCCAGCAGTTACTCGAGTAAAGAGGAACTGGTCCCCAATGAGCAGTTCTTC	CASSYSSKEELVPNEQFF
TRBV7-9	TRBD1	few	TRBJ1-2	TGTGCCAGCAGCTTACTTAGTGGGACAGGGGCTGGCTACACCTTC	CASSLLSGTGAGYTF
TRBV20-1	.	.	TRBJ2-1	TGCAGTGCTAGGAAGCTAGAACGGTTCAATGAGCAGTTCTTC	CSARKLERFNEQFF
TRBV4-3	.	.	TRBJ1-5	TGCGCCAGCCGCCAATCCCCAGAGCAGCCCCAGCATTTT	CASRQSPEQPQHF
TRBV7-9	TRBD1	.	TRBJ2-5	TGTGCCAGCAGCGACTCTGGACAGGGAGCCGAGACCCAGTACTTC	CASSDSGQGAETQYF
TRBV5-1	TRBD1	few	TRBJ2-5	TGCGCCAGCAGCCAGGGGGTAGTAGCATCAGAGACCCAGTACTTC	CASSQGVVASETQYF
TRBV21-1	.	.	TRBJ2-2	TGTGCCAGCAGCGCGACAGGTTCGAACACCGGGGAGCTGTTTTTT	CASSATGSNTGELFF
TRBV27	.	.	TRBJ1-5	TGTGCCAGCAGTTTCTATGGTATGAATCAGCCCCAGCATTTT	CASSFYGMNQPQHF
TRBV7-2	.	few	TRBJ1-2	TGTGCCAGCAGCTTAGGTGTTCTGCGGGGGGGCTACACCTTC	CASSLGVLRGGYTF
TRBV20-1	.	.	TRBJ2-1	TGCAGTGGCGACACCCAACCCTACAATGAGCAGTTCTTC	CSGDTQPYNEQFF
TRBV6-2/TRBV6-3	TRBD1	.	TRBJ2-3	TGTGCCAGCTTGGACAGGGGGAAAGATACGCAGTATTTT	CASLDRGKDTQYF
TRBV29-1	.	many	TRBJ2-1	TGCAGCGTTGAAGGAAGTTGGGTTGAGCAGTTCTTC	CSVEGSWVEQFF
TRBV6-2/TRBV6-3	.	.	TRBJ2-5	TGTGCCAGCAGTTACTCCGGGTTCCGAGAGACCCAGTACTTC	CASSYSGFRETQYF
TRBV7-9	.	.	TRBJ1-1	TGTGCCAGCAGCTTAACCGGTTCCGGGGGGGGAACTGAAGCTTTCTTT	CASSLTGSGGGTEAFF
TRBV6-1	.	.	TRBJ1-6	TGTGCCAGCAGTGGACAGGAGTATAATTCACCCCTCCACTTT	CASSGQEYNSPLHF
TRBV27	.	.	TRBJ2-5	TGTGCCAGCCTCGGGGGAGCTGAGCAGTACTTC	CASLGGAEQYF
TRBV5-1	TRBD1	.	TRBJ2-7	TGCACCAGCAGCCCTGGGGACAGGGGCGATTACGAGCAGTACTTC	CTSSPGDRGDYEQYF
TRBV29-1	TRBD2	few	TRBJ2-3	TGCAGCGTTGAGGAGGGCGGGAGGGGCGCAGATACGCAGTATTTT	CSVEEGGRGADTQYF
TRBV4-1	.	.	TRBJ1-4	TGCGCCAGCAGAGTTGGGGGCTTTGGTGAAAAACTGTTTTTT	CASRVGGFGEKLFF
TRBV12-3/TRBV12-4	.	.	TRBJ2-3	TGTGCCAGCAGTGTGACAGTTGTAGATACGCAGTATTTT	CASSVTVVDTQYF
TRBV6-6	.	few	TRBJ1-3	TGTGCCAGCGGGCTCTCCGGAAACACCATATATTTT	CASGLSGNTIYF
TRBV7-6	.	.	TRBJ2-1	TGTGCCAGCAGCTCACCCGAGGGTGATGAGCAGTTCTTC	CASSSPEGDEQFF
TRBV16	.	.	TRBJ2-3	TGTGCCAGCAGCCACTCACTAGCAGATACGCAGTATTTT	CASSHSLADTQYF
TRBV5-1	.	.	TRBJ2-7	TGCGCCAGCAGCTTGGTATTAACAGCCGGTTTCACCTACGAGCAGTACTTC	CASSLVLTAGFTYEQYF
TRBV10-3	TRBD2	few	TRBJ2-1	TGTGCCATCAGTGGCCCTAGCGGGAGCTCCTACAATGAGCAGTTCTTC	CAISGPSGSSYNEQFF
TRBV20-1	TRBD2	few	TRBJ2-5	TGCAGTGCTTTAGCGGGGGGCGGAGAGACCCAGTACTTC	CSALAGGGETQYF
TRBV29-1	TRBD2	.	TRBJ2-1	TGCAGCGCAAGCGGGAGGGCCTACAATGGGCAGTTCTTC	CSASGRAYNGQFF
TRBV7-2	.	.	TRBJ2-5	TGTGCCAGCAGCTTAGGTGTGCTGCAGGGGACCCAGTACTTC	CASSLGVLQGTQYF
TRBV21-1	.	.	TRBJ1-1	TGTGCCAGCAGCACGCTCCCACAGGACCTGAACACTGAAGCTTTCTTT	CASSTLPQDLNTEAFF
TRBV6-5	TRBD2	.	TRBJ2-3	TGTGCCAGCAGTTACAGACTAGCGGGAGGTGTGGGGGATACGCAGTATTTT	CASSYRLAGGVGDTQYF
TRBV18	TRBD1	.	TRBJ1-1	TGTGCCAGCCCCAAGGTGCAGGGGGCGGTGAACACTGAAGCTTTCTTT	CASPKVQGAVNTEAFF
TRBV6-6	TRBD1	few	TRBJ2-3	TGTGCCAGCAGTTACTTGACAGGGGAATACACAGATACGCAGTATTTT	CASSYLTGEYTDTQYF
TRBV20-1	.	.	TRBJ2-3	TGCAGGGCGGGTCTGGGCCAGGGGACGCAGTATTTT	CRAGLGQGTQYF
TRBV5-1	TRBD2	.	TRBJ2-1	TGCGCCAGCAGCTTAATTAGCGGGAATGCTGAGCAGTTCTTC	CASSLISGNAEQFF
TRBV2	TRBD2	.	TRBJ2-7	TGTGCCAGCAGGGCAGCGACTAGCGGGAGAGAGACCTACGAGCAGTACTTC	CASRAATSGRETYEQYF
TRBV12-3/TRBV12-4	.	.	TRBJ1-1	TGTGCCAGCAGTCCCCGAGCGTTTTACACTGAAGCTTTCTTT	CASSPRAFYTEAFF
TRBV12-3/TRBV12-4	.	.	TRBJ2-1	TGTGCCAGCAGTTTATGGCAAGACAATGAGCAGTTCTTC	CASSLWQDNEQFF
TRBV6-5	.	.	TRBJ1-1	TGTGCCAGCAGACCCCCGGGACCTAACACTGGAGCTTTCTTT	CASRPPGPNTGAFF
TRBV18	TRBD1	.	TRBJ1-5	TGTGCCAGCTCACAGGGACAGGGAATCGTTCAGCCCCAGCATTTT	CASSQGQGIVQPQHF
TRBV5-1	.	few	TRBJ2-1	TGCGCCAGCAGCTTAGGGTATACCTCCTACAATGAGCAGTTCTTC	CASSLGYTSYNEQFF
TRBV7-9	.	few	TRBJ1-6	TGTGCCAGCAGCTTCGTGGCAGATAATTCACCCCTCCACTTT	CASSFVADNSPLHF